A selection of T cell receptor beta chains follows, all from one sample in a study of memory CD4+ T cells and cytomegalovirus serostatus. This table comes from immunoSEQ multiplex PCR, and its TCRdb copy is limited to in-frame clones, with some not included. The sample records approximately 52,000 clones, just under 80% being singletons. The sample was memory CD4+ T cells from blood. Every receptor here comes from an adult in good health and CMV-seronegative. The conserved cysteine and the conserved F or W are not part of the CDR3 here.

j_call,v_call,cdr3_aa
TRBJ1-3,TRBV19,ASSVGQNGNTIY
TRBJ2-2,TRBV4-3,ASSQGIPGELF
TRBJ1-4,TRBV7-2,ASSPEGGRGEKLF
TRBJ1-2,TRBV2,ASSESGGGYT
TRBJ1-6,TRBV19,ATKDSSRSPLH
TRBJ2-3,TRBV10-3,AISGDSGGRSSSTDTQY
TRBJ1-1,TRBV9,ASSVRGGETEAF
TRBJ2-7,TRBV4-1,ASSPGWTGETYEQY
TRBJ1-4,TRBV5-4,ASILSCPGPV
TRBJ2-1,TRBV6-5,ASSRDSYNEQF
TRBJ1-5,TRBV28,ASSLQAGSQPQH
TRBJ1-5,TRBV30,AWSEDLFSNQPQH
TRBJ2-7,TRBV9,ASSSGTVSYEQY
TRBJ1-1,TRBV11-2,ASRNYRGGTEAF
TRBJ2-5,TRBV10-3,AISESGVETQY
TRBJ2-5,TRBV15,ATSRDRRSKETQY
TRBJ1-1,TRBV4-3,ASSQDLGKNTEAF
TRBJ2-2,TRBV5-1,ASSPMLADTGELF
TRBJ1-3,TRBV7-9,ASSFPGTLSGNTIY
TRBJ2-5,TRBV18,ASSPGLETQY
TRBJ2-7,TRBV28,ASSMTGIAYREQY
TRBJ1-1,TRBV4-2,ASSQVGGAAAVGTEAF
TRBJ2-3,TRBV10-1,ASSGDRGQISLSRTDTQY
TRBJ2-7,TRBV7-9,ASSVQGTIRASEQY